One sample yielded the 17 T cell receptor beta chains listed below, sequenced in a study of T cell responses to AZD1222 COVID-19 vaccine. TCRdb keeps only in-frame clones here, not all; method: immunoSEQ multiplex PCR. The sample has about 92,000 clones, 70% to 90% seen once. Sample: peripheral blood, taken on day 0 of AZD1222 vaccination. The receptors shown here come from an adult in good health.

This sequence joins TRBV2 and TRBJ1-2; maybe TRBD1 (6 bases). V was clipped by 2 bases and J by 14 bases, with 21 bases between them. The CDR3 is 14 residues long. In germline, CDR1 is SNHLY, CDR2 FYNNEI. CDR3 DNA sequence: TGTGCCAGCAGTGAATTGGGGTACAGGGAAATAGTTACCTTC. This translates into CASSELGYREIVTF.

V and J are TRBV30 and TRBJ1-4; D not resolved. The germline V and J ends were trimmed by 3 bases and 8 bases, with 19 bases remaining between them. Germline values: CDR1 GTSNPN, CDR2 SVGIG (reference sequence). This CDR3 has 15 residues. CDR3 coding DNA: TGTGCCTGGAGACAGAAGAAGGGATGGCAAGAAAAACTGTTTTTT. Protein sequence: CAWRQKKGWQEKLFF. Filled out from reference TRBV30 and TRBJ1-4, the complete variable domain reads SQTIHQWPATLVQPVGSPLSLECTVEGTSNPNLYWYRQAAGRGLQLLFYSVGIGQISSEVPQNLSASRPQDRQFILSSKKLLLSDSGFYLCAWRQKKGWQEKLFFGSGTQLSVL.

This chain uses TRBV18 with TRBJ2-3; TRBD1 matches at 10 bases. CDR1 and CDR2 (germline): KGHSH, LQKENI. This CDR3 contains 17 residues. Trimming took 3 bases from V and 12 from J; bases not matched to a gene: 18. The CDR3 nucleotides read TGTGCCAGCTCACCTGATCCCGGGACAGGGGCAGGCCAGTTTCAGTATTTT. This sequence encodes CASSPDPGTGAGQFQYF.

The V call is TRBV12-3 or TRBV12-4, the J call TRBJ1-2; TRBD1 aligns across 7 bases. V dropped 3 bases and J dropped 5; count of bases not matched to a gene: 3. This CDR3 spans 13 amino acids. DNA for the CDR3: TGTGCCAGCAGTTTGGACAGGAGTTATGGCTACACCTTC. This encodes CASSLDRSYGYTF.

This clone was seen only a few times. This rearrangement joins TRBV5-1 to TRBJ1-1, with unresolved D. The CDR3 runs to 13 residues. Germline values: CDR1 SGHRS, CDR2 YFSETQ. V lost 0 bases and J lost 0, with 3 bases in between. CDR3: CASSLGLNTEAFF. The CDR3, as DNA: TGCGCCAGCAGCTTGGGGTTGAACACTGAAGCTTTCTTT.

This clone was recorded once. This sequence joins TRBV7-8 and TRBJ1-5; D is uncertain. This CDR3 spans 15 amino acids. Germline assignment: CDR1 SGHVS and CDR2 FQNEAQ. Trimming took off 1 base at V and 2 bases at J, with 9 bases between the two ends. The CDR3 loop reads CASSLVWVGNQPQHF. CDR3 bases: TGTGCCAGCAGCTTAGTTTGGGTTGGCAATCAGCCCCAGCATTTT.

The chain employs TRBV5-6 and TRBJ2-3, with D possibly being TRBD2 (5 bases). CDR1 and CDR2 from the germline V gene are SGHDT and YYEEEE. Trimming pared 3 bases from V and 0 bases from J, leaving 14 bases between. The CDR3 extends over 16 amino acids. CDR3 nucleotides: TGTGCCAGCAGCTATCGGGAACCAACTAGCACAGATACGCAGTATTTT. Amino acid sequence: CASSYREPTSTDTQYF.

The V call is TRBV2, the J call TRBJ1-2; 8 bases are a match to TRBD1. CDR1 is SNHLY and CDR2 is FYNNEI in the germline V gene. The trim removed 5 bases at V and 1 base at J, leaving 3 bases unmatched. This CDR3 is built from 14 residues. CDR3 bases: TGTGCCAGCAGTCGGGACAGGAATAACTATGGCTACACCTTC. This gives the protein CASSRDRNNYGYTF.

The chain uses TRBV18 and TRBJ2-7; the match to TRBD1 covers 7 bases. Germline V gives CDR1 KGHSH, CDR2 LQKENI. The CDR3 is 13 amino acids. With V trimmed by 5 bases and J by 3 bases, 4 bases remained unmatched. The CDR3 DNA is TGTGCCAGCTCAGATGGGACAGTCTACGAGCAGTACTTC. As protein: CASSDGTVYEQYF. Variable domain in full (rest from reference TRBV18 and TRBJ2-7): NAGVMQNPRHLVRRRGQEARLRCSPMKGHSHVYWYRQLPEEGLKFMVYLQKENIIDESGMPKERFSAEFPKEGPSILRIQQVVRGDSAAYFCASSDGTVYEQYFGPGTRLTVT.

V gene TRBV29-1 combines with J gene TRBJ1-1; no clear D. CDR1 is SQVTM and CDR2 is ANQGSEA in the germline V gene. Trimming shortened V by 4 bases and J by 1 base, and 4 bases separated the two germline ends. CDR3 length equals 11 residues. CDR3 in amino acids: CSVGRNTEAFF. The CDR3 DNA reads TGCAGCGTTGGGCGGAACACTGAAGCTTTCTTT.

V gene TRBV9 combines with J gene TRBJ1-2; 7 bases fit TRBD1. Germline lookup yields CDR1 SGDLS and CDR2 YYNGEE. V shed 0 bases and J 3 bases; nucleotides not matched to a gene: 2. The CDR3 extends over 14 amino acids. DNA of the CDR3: TGTGCCAGCAGCGTAGGACAGGGAGACTATGGCTACACCTTC. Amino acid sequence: CASSVGQGDYGYTF.

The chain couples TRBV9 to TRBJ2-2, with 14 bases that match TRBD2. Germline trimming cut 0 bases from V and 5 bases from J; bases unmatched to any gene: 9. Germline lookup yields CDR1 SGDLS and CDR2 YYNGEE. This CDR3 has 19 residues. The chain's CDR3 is CASSVELGLAGGRTGELFF. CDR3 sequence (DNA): TGTGCCAGCAGCGTAGAATTAGGACTAGCGGGAGGTCGGACCGGGGAGCTGTTTTTT. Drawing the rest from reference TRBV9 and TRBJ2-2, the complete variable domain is DSGVTQTPKHLITATGQRVTLRCSPRSGDLSVYWYQQSLDQGLQFLIQYYNGEERAKGNILERFSAQQFPDLHSELNLSSLELGDSALYFCASSVELGLAGGRTGELFFGEGSRLTVL.

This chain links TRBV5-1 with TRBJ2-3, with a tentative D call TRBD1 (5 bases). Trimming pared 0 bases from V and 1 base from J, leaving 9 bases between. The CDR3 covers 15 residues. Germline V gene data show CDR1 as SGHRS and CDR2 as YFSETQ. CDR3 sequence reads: CASSLGGYGTDTQYF. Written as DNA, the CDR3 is TGCGCCAGCAGCTTGGGGGGCTATGGCACAGATACGCAGTATTTT.

This CDR3 is CASRAGGTSGQETQYF. CDR3 in DNA: TGTGCCAGCAGAGCGGGCGGGACTAGCGGACAAGAGACCCAGTACTTC. This chain uses TRBV5-4 with TRBJ2-5, with 11 bases identical to TRBD2. The CDR3 loop spans 16 amino acids. V dropped 5 bases and J dropped 2; count of bases not matched to a gene: 8. In germline, CDR1 is SGHNT, CDR2 YYREEE (reference sequence).

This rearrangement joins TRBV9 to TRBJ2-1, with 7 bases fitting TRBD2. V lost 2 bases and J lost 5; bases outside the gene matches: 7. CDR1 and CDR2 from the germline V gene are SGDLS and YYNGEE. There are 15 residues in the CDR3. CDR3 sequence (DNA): TGTGCCAGCAGCGTGCTTCCGGGAGGTGACAATGAGCAGTTCTTC. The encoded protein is CASSVLPGGDNEQFF.

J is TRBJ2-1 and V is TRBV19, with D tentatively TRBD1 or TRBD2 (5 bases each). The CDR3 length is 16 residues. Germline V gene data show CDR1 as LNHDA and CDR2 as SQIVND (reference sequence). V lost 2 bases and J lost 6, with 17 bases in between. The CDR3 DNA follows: TGTGCCAGTAGTATATTGCGGACTCTTGGGGGCAATGAGCAGTTCTTC. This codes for CASSILRTLGGNEQFF.

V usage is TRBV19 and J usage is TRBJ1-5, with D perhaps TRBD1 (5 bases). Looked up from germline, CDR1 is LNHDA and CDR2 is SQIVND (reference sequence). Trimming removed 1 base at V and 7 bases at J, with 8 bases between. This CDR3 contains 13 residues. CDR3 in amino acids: CASSIGGRQPQHF. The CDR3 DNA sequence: TGTGCCAGTAGTATAGGGGGCAGGCAGCCCCAGCATTTT.